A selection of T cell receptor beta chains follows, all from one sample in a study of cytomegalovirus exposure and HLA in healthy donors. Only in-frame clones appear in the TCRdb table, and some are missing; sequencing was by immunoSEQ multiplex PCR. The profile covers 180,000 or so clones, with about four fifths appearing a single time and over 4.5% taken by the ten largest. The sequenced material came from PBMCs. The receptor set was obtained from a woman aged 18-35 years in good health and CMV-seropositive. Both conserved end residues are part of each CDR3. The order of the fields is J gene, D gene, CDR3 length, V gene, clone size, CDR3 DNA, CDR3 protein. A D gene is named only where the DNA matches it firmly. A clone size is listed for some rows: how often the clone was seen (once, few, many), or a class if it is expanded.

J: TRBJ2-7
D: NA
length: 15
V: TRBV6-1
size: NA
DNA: TGTGCCAGCAGTGAAATCGAGCGGTACTCCTACGAGCAGTACTTC
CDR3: CASSEIERYSYEQYF

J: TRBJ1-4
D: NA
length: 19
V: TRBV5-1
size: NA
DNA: TGCGCCAGCAGCCGAATCGGGACACATGTATTATCAACTAATGAAAAACTGTTTTTT
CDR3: CASSRIGTHVLSTNEKLFF

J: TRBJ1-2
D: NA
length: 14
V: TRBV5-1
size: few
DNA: TGCGCCAGCAGCCCGGGGATGTTAAACTATGGCTACACCTTC
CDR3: CASSPGMLNYGYTF

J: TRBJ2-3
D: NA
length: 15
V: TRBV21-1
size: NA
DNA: TGTGCCAGCAGCAACCAGGGGGAGAGCACAGATACGCAGTATTTT
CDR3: CASSNQGESTDTQYF

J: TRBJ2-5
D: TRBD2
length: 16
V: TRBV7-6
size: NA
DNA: TGTGCCAGCAGCTTAACTAGCGGGGGTTCGAAAGGGACCCAGTACTTC
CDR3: CASSLTSGGSKGTQYF

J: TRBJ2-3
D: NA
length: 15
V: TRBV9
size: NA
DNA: TGTGCCAGCAGCGTAGGCTCGGGGGTAAGGGATACGCAGTATTTT
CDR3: CASSVGSGVRDTQYF

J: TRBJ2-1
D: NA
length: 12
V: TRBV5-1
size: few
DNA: TGCGCCAGCAGCTTGGAGCTCAATGAGCAGTTCTTC
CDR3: CASSLELNEQFF

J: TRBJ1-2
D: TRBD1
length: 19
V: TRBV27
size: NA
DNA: TGTGCCAGCAGTTTATCCACCAAAACGGGAGGGGGCCGACACTTTGGCTACACCTTC
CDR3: CASSLSTKTGGGRHFGYTF

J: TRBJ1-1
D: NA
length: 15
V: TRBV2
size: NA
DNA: TGTGCCAGCAGTGCTTCGGAACAGCCAAACACTGAAGCTTTCTTT
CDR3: CASSASEQPNTEAFF

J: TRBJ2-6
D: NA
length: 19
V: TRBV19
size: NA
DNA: TGTGCCAGTAGTATTCTTAGGACAGTCTTAGGCTCTGGGGCCAACGTCCTGACTTTC
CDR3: CASSILRTVLGSGANVLTF

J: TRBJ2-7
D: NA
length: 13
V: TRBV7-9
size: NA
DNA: TGTGCCAGCAGCTTAGGTCAGGTCTACGAGCAGTACTTC
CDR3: CASSLGQVYEQYF

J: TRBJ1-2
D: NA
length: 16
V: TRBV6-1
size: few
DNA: TGTGCCAGCAGTGAAGCGGTCGGCAGGCTCAGGTCAGGCTACACCTTC
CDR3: CASSEAVGRLRSGYTF

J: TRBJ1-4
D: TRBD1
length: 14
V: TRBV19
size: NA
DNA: TGTGCCAGTAATGACAGGGCCCGGAACGAAAAACTGTTTTTT
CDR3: CASNDRARNEKLFF

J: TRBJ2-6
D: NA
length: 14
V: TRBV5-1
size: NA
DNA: TGCGCCAGCAGCTTGGTCCAGGAAGCCAACGTCCTGACTTTC
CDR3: CASSLVQEANVLTF

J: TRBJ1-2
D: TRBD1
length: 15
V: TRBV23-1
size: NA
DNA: TGCGCCAGCAGTCCCCGGGACAGGGGTTCCCATGGCTACACCTTC
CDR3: CASSPRDRGSHGYTF

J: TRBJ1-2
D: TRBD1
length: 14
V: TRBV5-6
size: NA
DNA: TGTGCCAGCAGCTTCGGGACAGGGAGCTATGGCTACACCTTC
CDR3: CASSFGTGSYGYTF

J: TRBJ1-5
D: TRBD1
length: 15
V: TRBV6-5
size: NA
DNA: TGTGCCAGCAGAACCGGGACAGGGGGTAATCAGCCCCAGCATTTT
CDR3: CASRTGTGGNQPQHF

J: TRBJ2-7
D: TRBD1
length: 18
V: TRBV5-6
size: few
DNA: TGTGCCAGCAGCCCGGGACAACAGGGGTGGATCGGGACCTACGAGCAGTACTTC
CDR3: CASSPGQQGWIGTYEQYF

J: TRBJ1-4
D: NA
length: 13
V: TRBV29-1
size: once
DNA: TGCAGCGCTGACCTAGGACAGAATGAAAAACTGTTTTTT
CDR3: CSADLGQNEKLFF

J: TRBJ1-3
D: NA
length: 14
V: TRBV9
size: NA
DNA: TGTGCCAGCAGCACTACACGACAGGGAAACACCATATATTTT
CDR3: CASSTTRQGNTIYF

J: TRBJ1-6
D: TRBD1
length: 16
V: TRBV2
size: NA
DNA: TGTGCCAGCAGTGAATTGGGACAGGGCCTTAATTCACCCCTCCACTTT
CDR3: CASSELGQGLNSPLHF

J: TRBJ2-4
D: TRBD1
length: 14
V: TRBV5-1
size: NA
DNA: TGCGCCAGCAGCTTCGGACAGGGGATCGACATTCAGTACTTC
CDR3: CASSFGQGIDIQYF

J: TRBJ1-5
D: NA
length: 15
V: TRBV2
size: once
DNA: TGTGCCAGCAGTAAAGGCAGGGGTACGAATCAGCCCCAGCATTTT
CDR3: CASSKGRGTNQPQHF

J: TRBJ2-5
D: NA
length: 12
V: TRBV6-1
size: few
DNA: TGTGCCAGCAGTGAGAGACAAGAGACCCAGTACTTC
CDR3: CASSERQETQYF

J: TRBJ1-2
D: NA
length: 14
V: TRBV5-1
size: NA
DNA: TGCGCCAGCAGCTTCTCGGGGGTTGATTATGGCTACACCTTC
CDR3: CASSFSGVDYGYTF

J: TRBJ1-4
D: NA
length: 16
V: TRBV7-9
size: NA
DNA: TGTGCCAGCAGCGGGACCAACAGGGTACCTAATGAAAAACTGTTTTTT
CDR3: CASSGTNRVPNEKLFF

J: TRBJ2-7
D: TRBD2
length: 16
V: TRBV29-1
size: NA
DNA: TGCAGCGTTGAGGTGGGGCGGGGGGTCAGTCGCTACGAGCAGTACTTC
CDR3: CSVEVGRGVSRYEQYF

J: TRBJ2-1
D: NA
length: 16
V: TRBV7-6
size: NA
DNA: TGTGCCAGCAGCCCCCCCCGACAGACTTTGATCCATGAGCAGTTCTTC
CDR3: CASSPPRQTLIHEQFF

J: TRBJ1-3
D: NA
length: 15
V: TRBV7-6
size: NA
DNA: TGTGCCAGCAGCTTAGACCCGGAGGCTGGAAACACCATATATTTT
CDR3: CASSLDPEAGNTIYF

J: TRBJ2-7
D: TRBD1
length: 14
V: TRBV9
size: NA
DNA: TGTGCCAGCAGCCCAGCGGGACAGGGACACGAGCAGTACTTC
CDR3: CASSPAGQGHEQYF

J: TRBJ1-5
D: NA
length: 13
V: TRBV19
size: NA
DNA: TGTGCCAGTATGTCAGTTAGCAATCAGCCCCAGCATTTT
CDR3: CASMSVSNQPQHF

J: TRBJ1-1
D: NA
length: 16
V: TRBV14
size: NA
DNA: TGTGCCAGCAGCCATCTTGGGGCCAGTTTGAACACTGAAGCTTTCTTT
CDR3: CASSHLGASLNTEAFF

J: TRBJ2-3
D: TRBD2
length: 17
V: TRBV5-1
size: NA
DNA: TGCGCCAGCAGAATGCGGACTAGCGGGGGGGCCACAGATACGCAGTATTTT
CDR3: CASRMRTSGGATDTQYF

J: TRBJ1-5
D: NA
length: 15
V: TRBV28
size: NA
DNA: TGTGCCAGCAGTTTAGATGTGCAGGGGACATGGCCCCAGCATTTT
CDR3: CASSLDVQGTWPQHF

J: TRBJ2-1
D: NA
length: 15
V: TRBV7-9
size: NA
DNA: TGTGCCAGCAGCTTATCGGGGGATTCCTACAATGAGCAGTTCTTC
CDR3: CASSLSGDSYNEQFF

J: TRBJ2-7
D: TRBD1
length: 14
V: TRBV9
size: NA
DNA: TGTGCCAGCAGCCCCCGGGACAGCCTCTACGAGCAGTACTTC
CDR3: CASSPRDSLYEQYF

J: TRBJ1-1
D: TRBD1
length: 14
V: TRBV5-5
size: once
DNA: TGTGCCAGCAGCTGGAGGGGGCGCGTCACTGAAGCTTTCTTT
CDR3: CASSWRGRVTEAFF

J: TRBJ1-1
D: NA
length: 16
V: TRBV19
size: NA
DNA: TGTGCCAGTAGTATAGTTTGGGGGCCAGTGAACACTGAAGCTTTCTTT
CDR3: CASSIVWGPVNTEAFF

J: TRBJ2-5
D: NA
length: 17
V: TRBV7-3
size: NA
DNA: TGTGCCAGCAGCTTAAGTCCCGTTCGAGGGTATCGAGAGACCCAGTACTTC
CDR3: CASSLSPVRGYRETQYF

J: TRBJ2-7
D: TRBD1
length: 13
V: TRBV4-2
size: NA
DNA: TGTGCCAGCAGCGAGACAGGGATCTACGAGCAGTACTTC
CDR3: CASSETGIYEQYF

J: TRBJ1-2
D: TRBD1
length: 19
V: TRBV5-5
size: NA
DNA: TGTGCCAGCAGCCAGATACTACAAATCTACAGGGGGTATAACTATGGCTACACCTTC
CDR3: CASSQILQIYRGYNYGYTF

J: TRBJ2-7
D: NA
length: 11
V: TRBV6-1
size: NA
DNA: TGTGCCAGTAGGGGGACCTACGAGCAGTACTTC
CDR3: CASRGTYEQYF

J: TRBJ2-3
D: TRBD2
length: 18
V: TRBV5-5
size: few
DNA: TGTGCCAGCAGCACGGGGGGGTTTTTACGAACAGGCTTGGCTACGCAGTATTTT
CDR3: CASSTGGFLRTGLATQYF

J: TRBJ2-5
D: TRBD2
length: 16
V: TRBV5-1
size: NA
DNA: TGCGCCAGCAGCTTGGTTTATCGGACTAGAGAAGAGACCCAGTACTTC
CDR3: CASSLVYRTREETQYF

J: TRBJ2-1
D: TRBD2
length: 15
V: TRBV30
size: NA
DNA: TGTGCCTGGCACCGAAGCGGGGGCGGGTACAATGAGCAGTTCTTC
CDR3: CAWHRSGGGYNEQFF

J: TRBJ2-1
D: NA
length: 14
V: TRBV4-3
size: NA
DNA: TGCGCCAGCAGCCAAGATGGCAGTGACAATGAGCAGTTCTTC
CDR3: CASSQDGSDNEQFF

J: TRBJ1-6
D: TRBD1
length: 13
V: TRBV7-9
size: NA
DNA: TGTGCCAGCAGCAACCGGGACAGGGAACCCCTCCACTTT
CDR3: CASSNRDREPLHF

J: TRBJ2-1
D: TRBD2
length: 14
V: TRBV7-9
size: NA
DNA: TGTGCCACCTTCTCGCGGGGGGGAGGCAATGAGCAGTTCTTC
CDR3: CATFSRGGGNEQFF

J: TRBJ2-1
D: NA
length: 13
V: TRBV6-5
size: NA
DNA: TGTGCCAGCAGATCCGGGTCCTACAATGAGCAGTTCTTC
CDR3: CASRSGSYNEQFF

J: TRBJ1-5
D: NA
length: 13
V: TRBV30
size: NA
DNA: TGTGCCTGGAGTGTACGGGGGAATCAGCCCCAGCATTTT
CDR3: CAWSVRGNQPQHF

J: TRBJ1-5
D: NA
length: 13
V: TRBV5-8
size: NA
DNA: TGTGCCAGCAGCGGTACACGGGTTGGGCCCCAGCATTTT
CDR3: CASSGTRVGPQHF

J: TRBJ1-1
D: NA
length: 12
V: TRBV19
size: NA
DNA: TGTGCCAGTATAGGACAAAGCGATGAAGCTTTCTTT
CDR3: CASIGQSDEAFF

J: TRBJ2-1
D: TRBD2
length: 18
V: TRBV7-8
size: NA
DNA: TGTGCCAGCAGCTTAGTCTCTGGCGGGGGGAGCTCCTACAATGAGCAGTTCTTC
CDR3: CASSLVSGGGSSYNEQFF

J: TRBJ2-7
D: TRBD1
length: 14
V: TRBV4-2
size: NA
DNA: TGTGCCAGCAGCCGGACAGGGTCCCCCTACGAGCAGTACTTC
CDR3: CASSRTGSPYEQYF

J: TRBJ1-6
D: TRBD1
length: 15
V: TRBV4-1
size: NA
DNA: TGCGCCAGCACCGCGGAGGGGGCGAGGAATTCACCCCTCCACTTT
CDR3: CASTAEGARNSPLHF

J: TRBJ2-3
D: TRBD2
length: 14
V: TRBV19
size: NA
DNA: TGTGCCAGTACCCAGCGGGGGGAGACAGATACGCAGTATTTT
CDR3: CASTQRGETDTQYF